This entry lists 19 T cell receptor beta chains sequenced from one sample in a study of response to subunit inactivated influenza vaccine. Each CDR3 protein is one row after TCRdb ran MiXCR on the RT-PCR reads. The sample lists 610,000 or so distinct CDR3 sequences, around 13% occurring once. The starting material was PBMCs from blood, obtained 12 days after vaccination. The receptors stem from a man aged 50 to 59 who received an inactivated influenza vaccine.

CDR3 protein: CASSLGTGRYNEQFF. CDR3 nucleotide sequence: TGTGCCAGCAGCTTAGGGACAGGGCGATACAATGAGCAGTTCTTC. J is TRBJ2-1 and V is TRBV13; TRBD1 matches at 7 bases. The germline V gene has CDR1 PRHDT and CDR2 FYEKMQ (reference sequence). V lost 0 bases to trimming and J lost 4 bases; unmatched junction nucleotides: 3. This CDR3 comprises 15 residues.

The sample holds a few counts of this clonotype. V usage is TRBV20-1 and J usage is TRBJ2-7; D gene unclear. The CDR3 spans 15 residues. Germline V gene data show CDR1 as DFQATT and CDR2 as SNEGSKA (reference sequence). V shed 0 bases and J shed 0 bases, with 12 bases lying between them. CDR3 coding DNA: TGCAGTGCTAGAGATTGGGGTATCAGCTCCTACGAGCAGTACTTC. Translated: CSARDWGISSYEQYF.

This sequence joins TRBV20-1 and TRBJ2-7, with D possibly TRBD2 on 5 matching bases. This CDR3 region has 16 residues. Trimming removed 0 bases from V and 4 bases from J, with 19 bases in between. CDR1 and CDR2 (germline): DFQATT, SNEGSKA (reference sequence). The CDR3 region has the DNA TGCAGTGCTAGAGATACCGGAGAGGGAGTGGGTTACGAGCAGTACTTC. Translation gives CSARDTGEGVGYEQYF.

This sequence joins TRBV28 and TRBJ1-5, with 7 bases fitting TRBD1. Trimming removed 6 bases from V and 9 bases from J; junction bases left unmatched: 14. Germline V gene data show CDR1 as MDHEN and CDR2 as SYDVKM. The CDR3 consists of 15 residues. CDR3 in amino acids: CASRDGQVLQGPQHF. The CDR3 DNA follows: TGTGCCAGCAGAGACGGACAGGTCCTACAGGGGCCCCAGCATTTT.

This clonotype has a handful of counts. The chain carries TRBV6-1 and TRBJ1-2, with D possibly matching TRBD1 (5 bases). Trimming removed 6 bases at V and 8 bases at J, with 16 bases between. CDR3 length: 13 residues. Germline V gene lookup returns CDR1 MNHNS and CDR2 SASEGT. The CDR3 DNA follows: TGTGCCAGCAGCCGGGACGTACCGTACGGCTACACCTTC. Protein: CASSRDVPYGYTF.

This clonotype came up a few times. The chain is built from TRBV7-2 and TRBJ2-7; weak D call: TRBD2 (5 bases). Trimming shortened V by 8 bases and J by 0 bases, and 14 bases separated the two germline ends. The germline V gene encodes CDR1 SGHTA and CDR2 FQGNSA. The CDR3 runs to 14 residues. CDR3 in amino acids: CASAKEGFSYEQYF. The CDR3 coding sequence is TGTGCCAGCGCGAAAGAGGGTTTCTCCTACGAGCAGTACTTC. Looking up the rest from reference TRBV7-2 and TRBJ2-7 gives the full variable domain: GAGVSQSPSNKVTEKGKDVELRCDPISGHTALYWYRQSLGQGLEFLIYFQGNSAPDKSGLPSDRFSAERTGGSVSTLTIQRTQQEDSAVYLCASAKEGFSYEQYFGPGTRLTVT.

This clonotype was recorded a few times. The chain recombines TRBV12-3 or TRBV12-4 with TRBJ2-3; 10 positions agree with TRBD2. This CDR3 has 17 residues. V was clipped by 1 base and J by 4 bases; unmatched bases: 8. This CDR3 reads CASSLEELAGWPDTQYF. CDR3 DNA sequence: TGTGCCAGCAGTTTAGAGGAACTAGCGGGATGGCCAGATACGCAGTATTTT.

This clonotype was seen at least ten times. The J gene is TRBJ1-2, the V gene TRBV28; 7 positions agree with TRBD1. With V trimmed by 6 bases and J by 4 bases, 8 bases remained unmatched. Germline V gene data show CDR1 as MDHEN and CDR2 as SYDVKM. The CDR3 sequence is 14 residues long. CDR3 sequence reads: CASSGDSLAYGYTF. The CDR3 coding sequence is TGTGCCAGCAGCGGGGACAGTCTCGCCTATGGCTACACCTTC.

The chain carries TRBV5-1 and TRBJ2-5, with 8 bases lining up with TRBD1. Unmatched junction bases numbered 3, after V lost 4 bases and J lost 1 base. The CDR3 covers 14 residues. Germline values: CDR1 SGHRS, CDR2 YFSETQ. CDR3 DNA: TGCGCCAGCAGCCAGGGACAGGTCCAAGAGACCCAGTACTTC. It yields the protein CASSQGQVQETQYF.

The rearrangement joins TRBV10-3 to TRBJ1-2, with D unclear. The germline gives CDR1 ENHRY, CDR2 SYGVKD. Trimming took off 6 bases at V and 5 bases at J, with 13 bases between the two ends. The CDR3 totals 13 residues. CDR3 amino acids: CAISLGPGYGYTF. As DNA, the CDR3 is TGTGCCATCAGCCTAGGGCCGGGTTATGGCTACACCTTC.

The rearrangement links TRBV6-1 to TRBJ1-2; 7 bases are shared with TRBD1. After removal of 5 bases from V and 0 bases from J, the junction contained 6 bases not matched to a gene. The CDR3 totals 15 residues. Germline CDR1 reads MNHNS; CDR2 reads SASEGT. DNA of the CDR3: TGTGCCAGCAGTCCTGGACAGGCCGCTAACTATGGCTACACCTTC. Encoded protein: CASSPGQAANYGYTF.

The sample holds a few counts of this clonotype. The rearrangement joins TRBV20-1 to TRBJ2-2; D remains ambiguous. The V gene's germline CDR1 is DFQATT and CDR2 SNEGSKA (reference sequence). The CDR3 contains 13 residues. The ends were cut back, 6 bases at V and 3 bases at J, with 11 bases in the middle. The CDR3 loop reads CSADTSHTGELFF. The CDR3 DNA reads as TGCAGTGCCGACACCTCCCACACCGGGGAGCTGTTTTTT.

The chain combines TRBV11-1 with TRBJ2-2; D is ambiguous. Per germline, CDR1 SGHAT and CDR2 FQDESV (reference sequence). There are 14 residues in the CDR3. The V and J ends lost 3 bases and 9 bases respectively, with 14 bases between them. CDR3 loop: CASSLDAGMRELFF. The CDR3 DNA follows: TGTGCCAGCAGCTTGGACGCCGGCATGAGGGAGCTGTTTTTT.

V and J are TRBV4-1 and TRBJ2-1; D may correspond to TRBD1 or TRBD2 (5 bases each). CDR1 and CDR2 (germline): MGHRA, YSYEKL. This CDR3 has 16 residues. The V gene lost 2 bases and the J gene lost 5 bases, with 16 bases spanning the gap. In nucleotides, the CDR3 is TGCGCCAGCAGCCAAAGGGCCCTGGGACCCAACAATGAGCAGTTCTTC. The encoded protein is CASSQRALGPNNEQFF.

The chain employs TRBV5-1 and TRBJ1-1; no reliable D call. Germline CDR1 is SGHRS and CDR2 is YFSETQ. Trimming pared 4 bases from V and 0 bases from J, leaving 16 bases between. This CDR3 comprises 16 residues. CDR3 bases: TGCGCCAGCAGCCGGGTCAGTTTAACTATGAACACTGAAGCTTTCTTT. Protein sequence: CASSRVSLTMNTEAFF.

This clonotype was detected many times. V gene TRBV4-3 combines with J gene TRBJ2-7, with D uncertain. Germline assignment: CDR1 LGHNA and CDR2 YSLEER. V was trimmed by 1 base and J by 9 bases, leaving 16 bases between them. The CDR3 totals 14 residues. For the CDR3, the DNA is TGCGCCAGCAGCCAAGTGGGTGGACCCCTTGGGCAGTACTTC. Protein sequence: CASSQVGGPLGQYF.

This clonotype occurred many times. V usage is TRBV7-9 and J usage is TRBJ1-1, with a weak D call TRBD1 (5 bases). The V gene lost 3 bases and the J gene lost 12 bases, with 14 bases spanning the gap. Germline values: CDR1 SEHNR, CDR2 FQNEAQ (reference sequence). The length of the CDR3 is 12 residues. The CDR3 spells CASSLLGEETFF. The CDR3 DNA reads as TGTGCCAGCAGCTTGCTAGGGGAGGAAACTTTCTTT. Combining the CDR3 with reference TRBV7-9 and TRBJ1-1 gives the whole variable domain DTGVSQNPRHKITKRGQNVTFRCDPISEHNRLYWYRQTLGQGPEFLTYFQNEAQLEKSRLLSDRFSAERPKGSFSTLEIQRTEQGDSAMYLCASSLLGEETFFGQGTRLTVV.

In its sample, this clonotype was seen a few times. The rearrangement joins TRBV20-1 to TRBJ2-1; D gene ambiguous. The germline gives CDR1 DFQATT, CDR2 SNEGSKA (reference sequence). Deletions cut 6 bases from V and 2 bases from J, with 17 bases between. There are 15 residues in the CDR3. CDR3 protein: CSAPGRATTYNEQFF. Here the CDR3 DNA reads TGCAGTGCCCCCGGAAGGGCTACCACCTACAATGAGCAGTTCTTC.

The gene calls are TRBV5-5 and TRBJ1-3; D gene uncertain. This CDR3 comprises 15 residues. Deletions cut 2 bases from V and 0 bases from J, with 9 bases between. Germline V gene lookup returns CDR1 SGHKS and CDR2 YYEKEE (reference sequence). The DNA for the CDR3 is TGTGCCAGCAGCTTTACTGATTTCTCTGGAAACACCATATATTTT. This gives the protein CASSFTDFSGNTIYF.